In its sample, the clone carrying this TCR beta chain was seen a few times. Its antigen is unidentified. This CDR3 contains 14 residues. V gave up 5 bases and J gave up 8 bases; unmatched junction bases: 5. The data were taken from a study of response to subunit inactivated influenza vaccine. Study results and limitations: The study's authors posited that every seasonal influenza vaccination enlists few new T cells.

TCRdb re-derived calls from the RT-PCR reads in MiXCR, one entry per CDR3 protein. The repertoire holds roughly 650,000 distinct CDR3 sequences, with 12% to 15% as singletons. The sequence was collected from a man over 45 who received an inactivated influenza vaccine. The source material was PBMCs from blood, sampled around 15 days before vaccination. The chain carries TRBV12-3 or TRBV12-4 and TRBJ2-1, with 11 bases lining up with TRBD2. This CDR3 reads CASSPSGRLYEQFF. CDR3 in DNA: TGTGCCAGCAGTCCTAGCGGGAGGCTATATGAGCAGTTCTTC.